This passage covers 21 T cell receptor beta chains from one sample sequenced in a study of blood T cell repertoires in COVID-19. Profiled with immunoSEQ multiplex PCR; TCRdb holds only in-frame clones, not every one. The table records under 150,000 clones, about four fifths of them present only once. Sequenced material: peripheral blood. The receptor set was obtained from an elderly man with acute or convalescent COVID-19.

This chain joins TRBV4-3 and TRBJ1-2, with 7 bases lining up with TRBD1. CDR1 is LGHNA and CDR2 is YSLEER in the germline V gene. This CDR3 spans 18 amino acids. Germline trimming cut 0 bases from V and 4 bases from J; bases unmatched to any gene: 14. CDR3 region: CASSQDKGTTGTLYGYTF. CDR3 in DNA: TGCGCCAGCAGCCAAGATAAAGGCACGACAGGGACACTCTATGGCTACACCTTC.

This chain connects TRBV6-5 to TRBJ1-6; no clear D. Germline-derived CDR1 and CDR2 are MNHEY and SVGAGI. The CDR3 has 15 residues. V was trimmed by 0 bases and J by 6 bases, leaving 9 bases between them. The CDR3 loop is CASSYSSEVNSPLHF. The DNA of the CDR3 is TGTGCCAGCAGTTACTCATCGGAGGTTAATTCACCCCTCCACTTT.

V and J are TRBV7-2 and TRBJ2-7, with no clear D. CDR1 and CDR2 from the germline V gene are SGHTA and FQGNSA. Between the trimmed V and J ends, which lost 4 bases and 3 bases, there was a span of 13 bases. This CDR3 spans 14 amino acids. In nucleotides, the CDR3 is TGTGCCAGCAGCTCCCAGCGTACCAACTACGAGCAGTACTTC. This translates into CASSSQRTNYEQYF.

The chain combines TRBV24-1 with TRBJ1-2; weak D call: TRBD1 (6 bases). The CDR3 is 16 amino acids. Trimming cost V 6 bases and J 0 bases, with 16 bases left between them. The V gene's germline CDR1 is KGHDR and CDR2 SFDVKD. The chain's CDR3 is CATSNSQGPSNYGYTF. CDR3 DNA: TGTGCCACCAGTAACTCCCAGGGGCCCTCTAACTATGGCTACACCTTC.

This chain uses TRBV5-4 with TRBJ2-3; D is unclear. This CDR3 contains 16 residues. The germline V gene has CDR1 SGHNT and CDR2 YYREEE (reference sequence). Trimming shortened V by 0 bases and J by 0 bases, and 11 bases separated the two germline ends. The CDR3 DNA sequence: TGTGCCAGCAGCTTGGCAAGCGCCCTTAGCACAGATACGCAGTATTTT. Translated, it gives CASSLASALSTDTQYF.

In DNA, the CDR3 is TGTGCCAGCAGTCCCATGGGGGGGAGGGCGCACACCGGGGAGCTGTTTTTT. Translation: CASSPMGGRAHTGELFF. This chain connects TRBV28 to TRBJ2-2; 7 positions agree with TRBD2. The ends lost 5 bases at V and 3 bases at J; junction bases unmatched: 12. CDR1 MDHEN and CDR2 SYDVKM come from the germline V gene. The CDR3 runs to 17 residues.

This clone was seen once. The rearrangement joins TRBV28 to TRBJ1-5; D might be TRBD1 (5 bases). The ends were cut back, 10 bases at V and 5 bases at J, with 21 bases in the middle. Per germline, CDR1 MDHEN and CDR2 SYDVKM. CDR3 length: 15 amino acids. This CDR3 reads CATKTSRGGHQPQHF. The CDR3 DNA reads TGTGCCACCAAAACCTCGAGGGGAGGGCATCAGCCCCAGCATTTT.

This chain uses TRBV28 with TRBJ2-1, with 7 bases that match TRBD1. CDR1 and CDR2 from the germline V gene are MDHEN and SYDVKM. This CDR3 is 16 amino acids long. V was clipped by 4 bases and J by 1 base; unmatched bases: 7. The CDR3 reads CASSSYRGRSYNEQFF. For the CDR3, the DNA is TGTGCCAGCAGTTCTTACAGGGGTAGGTCCTACAATGAGCAGTTCTTC.

The CDR3 here is CASSTTGGAVGGYTF. CDR3 bases: TGTGCCAGCAGCACCACAGGGGGCGCAGTTGGTGGCTACACCTTC. The chain is built from TRBV6-5 and TRBJ1-2; TRBD1 matches at 9 bases. Germline CDR1 is MNHEY and CDR2 is SVGAGI. The CDR3 extends over 15 amino acids. Germline trimming cut 6 bases from V and 7 bases from J; bases unmatched to any gene: 12.

The chain carries TRBV28 and TRBJ1-1, with D possibly matching TRBD1 (5 bases). V lost 7 bases, J lost 4 bases, and 16 bases lay in between. Germline values: CDR1 MDHEN, CDR2 SYDVKM. The CDR3 consists of 14 residues. In DNA form, the CDR3 reads TGTGCCAGCATAACGGGGGACTTGAGCACTGAAGCTTTCTTT. Translating gives CASITGDLSTEAFF.

This sequence joins TRBV9 and TRBJ2-5, with 10 bases fitting TRBD2. The CDR3 has 14 amino acids. The V gene's germline CDR1 is SGDLS and CDR2 YYNGEE. V dropped 0 bases and J dropped 7; count of bases not matched to a gene: 3. The CDR3 nucleotides read TGTGCCAGCAGCGTAGCTAGCGGGGGTGGGACCCAGTACTTC. This sequence encodes CASSVASGGGTQYF.

This chain uses TRBV20-1 with TRBJ1-1; TRBD1 is a possible D gene (5 bases). Germline CDR1 is DFQATT and CDR2 is SNEGSKA (reference sequence). CDR3 length: 11 amino acids. Trimming took 3 bases from V and 8 from J, leaving 10 bases between them. The CDR3 loop is CSARTELEAFF. CDR3 in DNA: TGCAGTGCTAGGACAGAGCTAGAAGCTTTCTTT.

The chain joins TRBV2 to TRBJ2-1; possibly TRBD2 for D (6 bases). The CDR3 covers 13 residues. The germline V and J ends were trimmed by 10 bases and 1 base, with 11 bases remaining between them. Germline CDR1 and CDR2: SNHLY and FYNNEI. The CDR3 nucleotides read TGTGCCACCGGACTAACTTCCTACAATGAGCAGTTCTTC. Protein sequence: CATGLTSYNEQFF.

The chain is built from TRBV11-2 and TRBJ2-5; D not certain. Germline V lookup: CDR1 SGHAT, CDR2 FQNNGV. This CDR3 contains 12 residues. Trimming left V 2 bases short and J 3 bases short, with 4 bases between. CDR3 protein: CASSLSKETQYF. CDR3 DNA: TGTGCCAGCAGCTTATCTAAAGAGACCCAGTACTTC.

The V gene is TRBV4-1, the J gene TRBJ1-2; D possibly corresponds to TRBD1 (6 bases). The V end was cut by 1 base, the J end by 0 bases, with 9 bases between. CDR1 is MGHRA, CDR2 YSYEKL, per germline. There are 15 residues in the CDR3. The CDR3 loop reads CASSQVTGSNYGYTF. In nucleotides, the CDR3 is TGCGCCAGCAGCCAAGTGACAGGTTCTAACTATGGCTACACCTTC.

The gene calls are TRBV5-6 and TRBJ1-4; 9 positions agree with TRBD1. Losses at the gene ends were 3 bases for V and 6 bases for J; bases not matched to a gene: 6. CDR1 is SGHDT and CDR2 is YYEEEE in the germline V gene. The CDR3 covers 15 residues. Written as DNA, the CDR3 is TGTGCCAGCAGCTCAGGGACAGGGTTGGATGAAAAACTGTTTTTT. Its translation: CASSSGTGLDEKLFF.

This clone was detected a few times. The genes are TRBV7-3 and TRBJ1-1; 8 nucleotides line up with TRBD1. The germline V gene has CDR1 SGHTA and CDR2 FQGTGA. Trimming cost V 2 bases and J 1 base; bases outside gene matches: 3. The CDR3 sequence is 15 residues long. The CDR3 reads CASSLQGAPNTEAFF. CDR3 in DNA: TGTGCCAGCAGCTTACAGGGGGCGCCGAACACTGAAGCTTTCTTT.

The chain is built from TRBV5-5 and TRBJ1-2; TRBD1 matches 7 bases. Germline-derived CDR1 and CDR2 are SGHKS and YYEKEE (reference sequence). Germline trimming cut 0 bases from V and 6 bases from J; bases unmatched to any gene: 8. This CDR3 has 15 amino acids. In DNA form, the CDR3 reads TGTGCCAGCAGCTTGGCCGACAGGGCCAGAGATGGCTACACCTTC. Amino acids: CASSLADRARDGYTF. Using reference TRBV5-5 and TRBJ1-2 for the parts outside the CDR3, the full variable domain is DAGVTQSPTHLIKTRGQQVTLRCSPISGHKSVSWYQQVLGQGPQFIFQYYEKEERGRGNFPDRFSARQFPNYSSELNVNALLLGDSALYLCASSLADRARDGYTFGSGTRLTVV.

The rearrangement uses TRBV2 and TRBJ2-3; 8 bases map to TRBD2. V trimming: 4 bases; J trimming: 2 bases; junction bases outside the gene matches: 5. The germline V gene encodes CDR1 SNHLY and CDR2 FYNNEI. CDR3 length equals 15 residues. CDR3 in amino acids: CASSGSGTSTDTQYF. CDR3 in DNA: TGTGCCAGCAGTGGTAGCGGGACTTCCACAGATACGCAGTATTTT.

The V and J genes are TRBV7-2 and TRBJ1-6, with 7 nucleotides matching TRBD1. Looked up from germline, CDR1 is SGHTA and CDR2 is FQGNSA. The CDR3 consists of 16 residues. Losses at the gene ends were 6 bases for V and 4 bases for J; bases not matched to a gene: 9. CDR3 coding DNA: TGTGCCAGCAGATCGACAGGGACGGGTTATAATTCACCCCTCCACTTT. Amino acid sequence: CASRSTGTGYNSPLHF.

The genes are TRBV6-1 and TRBJ2-2; a possible D gene is TRBD2 (6 bases). The CDR3 has 15 residues. The germline V gene has CDR1 MNHNS and CDR2 SASEGT. Trimming took off 1 base at V and 6 bases at J, with 12 bases between the two ends. CDR3 residues: CASSEVWGVAGELFF. CDR3 DNA sequence: TGTGCCAGCAGTGAAGTGTGGGGGGTGGCCGGGGAGCTGTTTTTT.